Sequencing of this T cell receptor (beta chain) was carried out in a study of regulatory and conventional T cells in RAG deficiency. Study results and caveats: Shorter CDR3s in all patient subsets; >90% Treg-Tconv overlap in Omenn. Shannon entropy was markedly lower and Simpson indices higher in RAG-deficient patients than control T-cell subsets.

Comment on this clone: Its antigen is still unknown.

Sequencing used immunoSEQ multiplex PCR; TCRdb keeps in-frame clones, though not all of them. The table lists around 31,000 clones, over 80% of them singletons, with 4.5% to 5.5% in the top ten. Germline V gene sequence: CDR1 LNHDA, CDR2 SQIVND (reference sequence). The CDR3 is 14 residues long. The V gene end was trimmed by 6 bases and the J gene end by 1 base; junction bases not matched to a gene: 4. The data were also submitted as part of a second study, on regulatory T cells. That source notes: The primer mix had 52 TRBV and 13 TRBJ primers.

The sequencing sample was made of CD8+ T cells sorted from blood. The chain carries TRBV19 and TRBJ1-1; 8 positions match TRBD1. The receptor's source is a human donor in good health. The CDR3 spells CASRDRAANTEAFF. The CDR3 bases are TGTGCCAGTAGGGACAGGGCGGCGAACACTGAAGCTTTCTTT.